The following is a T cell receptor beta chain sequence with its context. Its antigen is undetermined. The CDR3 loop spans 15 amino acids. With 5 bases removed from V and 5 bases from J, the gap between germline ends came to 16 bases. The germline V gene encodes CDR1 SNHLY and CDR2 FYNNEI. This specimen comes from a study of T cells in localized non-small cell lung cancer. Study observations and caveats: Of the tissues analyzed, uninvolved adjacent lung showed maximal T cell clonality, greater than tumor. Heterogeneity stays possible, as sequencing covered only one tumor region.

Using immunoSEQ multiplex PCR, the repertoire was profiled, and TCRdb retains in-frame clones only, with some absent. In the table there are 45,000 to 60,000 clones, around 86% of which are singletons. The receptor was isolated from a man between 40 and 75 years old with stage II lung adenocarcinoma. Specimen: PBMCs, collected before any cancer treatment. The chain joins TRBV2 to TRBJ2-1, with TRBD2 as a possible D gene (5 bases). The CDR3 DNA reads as TGTGCCAGCAGTACCGCCCCGGGAAGCAACAATGAGCAGTTCTTC. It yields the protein CASSTAPGSNNEQFF. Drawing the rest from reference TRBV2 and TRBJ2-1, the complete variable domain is EPEVTQTPSHQVTQMGQEVILRCVPISNHLYFYWYRQILGQKVEFLVSFYNNEISEKSEIFDDQFSVERPDGSNFTLKIRSTKLEDSAMYFCASSTAPGSNNEQFFGPGTRLTVL.